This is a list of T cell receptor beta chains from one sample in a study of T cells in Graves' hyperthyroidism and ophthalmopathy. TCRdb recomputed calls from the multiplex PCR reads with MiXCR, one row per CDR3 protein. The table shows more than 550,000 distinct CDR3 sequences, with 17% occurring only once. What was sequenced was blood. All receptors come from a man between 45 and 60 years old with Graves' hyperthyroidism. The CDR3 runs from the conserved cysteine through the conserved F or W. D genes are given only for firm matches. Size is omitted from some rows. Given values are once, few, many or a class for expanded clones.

CASSPNRGRGEKLFF TGTGCCAGCAGCCCCAACAGGGGGCGCGGTGAAAAACTGTTTTTT TRBJ1-4 TRBD1 TRBV7-2 many
CASSLRTASEQYF TGTGCCAGCAGTCTCAGGACAGCCAGCGAGCAGTACTTC TRBJ2-7 . TRBV12-3/TRBV12-4 many
CASSQLRSSYNSPLHF TGTGCCAGCAGCCAACTCAGGAGCTCCTATAATTCACCCCTCCACTTT TRBJ1-6 . TRBV3-1 .
CASSLGAGGGNTEAFF TGCGCCAGCAGCTTGGGGGCAGGGGGCGGGAACACTGAAGCTTTCTTT TRBJ1-1 TRBD1 TRBV5-1 .
CASSLSTYNEQFF TGTGCCAGCAGTTTATCCACATACAATGAGCAGTTCTTC TRBJ2-1 . TRBV28 many
CASSLNKRRYGLAPEQFF TGTGCCAGCAGCTTAAACAAACGTAGGTACGGACTAGCCCCTGAGCAGTTCTTC TRBJ2-1 TRBD2 TRBV6-1 many
CSVVTGGRLNEQFF TGCAGCGTTGTTACTGGCGGGAGGTTGAATGAGCAGTTCTTC TRBJ2-1 TRBD2 TRBV29-1 once
CASSLGLAGLVTDTQYF TGTGCCAGCAGTTTAGGGTTAGCGGGATTGGTCACAGATACGCAGTATTTT TRBJ2-3 TRBD2 TRBV28 many
CAISDPTGDYGYTF TGTGCCATCAGTGACCCGACAGGGGACTATGGCTACACCTTC TRBJ1-2 TRBD1 TRBV10-3 many
CATSGLAGGQLNNEQFF TGTGCCACCAGTGGACTAGCGGGAGGGCAGCTAAACAATGAGCAGTTCTTC TRBJ2-1 TRBD2 TRBV24-1 many
CASSMQGTSGRSEQFF TGTGCCAGTAGTATGCAAGGGACTAGCGGGAGAAGTGAGCAGTTCTTC TRBJ2-1 TRBD2 TRBV19 .
CASSQGPRNEQFF TGTGCCAGCAGCCAAGGGCCTCGCAATGAGCAGTTCTTC TRBJ2-1 . TRBV14 many
CASSSSPDEQFF TGTGCCAGCAGTTCGTCCCCGGATGAGCAGTTCTTC TRBJ2-1 . TRBV12-3/TRBV12-4 many
CATTNRMENNEQFF TGTGCCACCACTAATCGGATGGAAAACAATGAGCAGTTCTTC TRBJ2-1 . TRBV10-3 many
CASSVPEEDTQYF TGTGCCAGCAGCGTTCCTGAGGAGGATACGCAGTATTTT TRBJ2-3 . TRBV9 few
CASSYRRDSSYEQYF TGTGCCAGCAGTTACCGGCGGGACAGCTCCTACGAGCAGTACTTC TRBJ2-7 . TRBV6-2/TRBV6-3 many
CASSFDYNEQFF TGTGCCAGCAGTTTTGACTACAATGAGCAGTTCTTC TRBJ2-1 . TRBV28 .
CASSLGLDTYNEQFF TGTGCCAGCAGTTTGGGACTAGATACCTACAATGAGCAGTTCTTC TRBJ2-1 TRBD2 TRBV6-5 many
CASSTPGQGSTDTQYF TGTGCCAGCAGTACCCCGGGACAGGGGAGCACAGATACGCAGTATTTT TRBJ2-3 TRBD1 TRBV28 .
CASRPLSYEQYF TGTGCCAGCAGACCGCTTTCCTACGAGCAGTACTTC TRBJ2-7 . TRBV2 many